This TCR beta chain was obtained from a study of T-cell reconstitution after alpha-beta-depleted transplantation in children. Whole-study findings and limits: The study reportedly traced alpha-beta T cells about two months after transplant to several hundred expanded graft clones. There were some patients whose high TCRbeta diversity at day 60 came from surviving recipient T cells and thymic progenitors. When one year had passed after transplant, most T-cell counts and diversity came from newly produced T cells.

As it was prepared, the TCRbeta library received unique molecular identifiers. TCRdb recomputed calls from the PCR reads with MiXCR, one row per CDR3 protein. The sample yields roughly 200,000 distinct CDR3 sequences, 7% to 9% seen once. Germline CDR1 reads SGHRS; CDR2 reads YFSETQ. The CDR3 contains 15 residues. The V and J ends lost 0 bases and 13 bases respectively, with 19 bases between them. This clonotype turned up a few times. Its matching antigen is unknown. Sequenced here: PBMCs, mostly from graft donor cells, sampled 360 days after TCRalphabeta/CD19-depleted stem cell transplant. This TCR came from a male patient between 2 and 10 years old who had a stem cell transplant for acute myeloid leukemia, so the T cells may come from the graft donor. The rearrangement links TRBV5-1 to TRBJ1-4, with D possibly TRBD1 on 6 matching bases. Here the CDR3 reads CASSLGQALPLRLFF. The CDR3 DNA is TGCGCCAGCAGCTTGGGACAGGCCCTTCCGCTCAGACTGTTTTTT.